The 5 T cell receptor beta chains below come from one sample, sequenced in a study of blood T cell repertoires in COVID-19. Sequenced by immunoSEQ multiplex PCR; TCRdb stores in-frame clones only, minus some. The profile shows about 410,000 clones, roughly 85% of them singletons. Sequenced input: peripheral blood. The receptors shown here come from a woman aged 25 to 39 with active or convalescent COVID-19.

The CDR3 DNA sequence: TGTGCCAGCAGCTCGAAGACCGGGACAGCGAACACCGGGGAGCTGTTTTTT. Protein: CASSSKTGTANTGELFF. This sequence joins TRBV9 and TRBJ2-2; 7 positions match TRBD1. From germline, CDR1 is SGDLS and CDR2 YYNGEE. This CDR3 is built from 17 residues. Trimming took 4 bases from V and 0 from J; bases not matched to a gene: 9.

V is TRBV27 and J is TRBJ1-2; 10 bases fit TRBD1. The junction had 2 bases not matched to a gene; V was cut back by 4 bases and J by 0 bases. Germline V CDR1 and CDR2: MNHEY, SMNVEV (reference sequence). The CDR3 extends over 15 amino acids. CDR3 amino acids: CASSWGTGANYGYTF. CDR3 DNA: TGTGCCAGCAGTTGGGGGACAGGGGCTAACTATGGCTACACCTTC.

The chain recombines TRBV9 with TRBJ2-7, with TRBD2 identical over 13 bases. CDR1 and CDR2 (germline): SGDLS, YYNGEE. The CDR3 contains 16 residues. V lost 0 bases, J lost 4 bases, and 4 bases stayed unmatched. CDR3 nucleotide sequence: TGTGCCAGCAGCGTAGGGACTAGCGGGAGTAGGTACGAGCAGTACTTC. It is translated as CASSVGTSGSRYEQYF.

At least ten counts were recorded for this clone. DNA for the CDR3: TGTGCCAGCAGCTTAGGGGACAGGTTGAACACTGAAGCTTTCTTT. It encodes CASSLGDRLNTEAFF. The genes are TRBV13 and TRBJ1-1, with 7 nucleotides matching TRBD1. Germline lookup yields CDR1 PRHDT and CDR2 FYEKMQ (reference sequence). J was trimmed by 0 bases and V by 0 bases; bases with no gene match: 1. CDR3 size: 15 residues.

The chain employs TRBV9 and TRBJ2-3; 10 bases map to TRBD2. V gave up 1 base and J gave up 2 bases; unmatched junction bases: 4. This CDR3 is 16 amino acids long. In germline, CDR1 is SGDLS, CDR2 YYNGEE. The CDR3 nucleotides are TGTGCCAGCAGCGTAAGTAGCGGGGGGACCACAGATACGCAGTATTTT. Its protein product is CASSVSSGGTTDTQYF.